These 32 T cell receptor beta chains were sequenced from one sample in a study of long-term antiretroviral therapy in people with HIV. Survey-level resolution applied to immunoSEQ assay v3.0. Sequencing was performed with immunoSEQ multiplex PCR; in TCRdb, only in-frame clones are kept and a portion is missing. The data contain more than 20,000 clones, roughly 87% of them singletons. The sample consisted of unsorted PBMCs, taken 1.8 years before starting antiretroviral therapy. All receptors derive from a man aged 50 to 59 with HIV.

This clone was seen only a few times. The chain is built from TRBV11-3 and TRBJ2-7; D might be TRBD2 (5 bases). V dropped 2 bases and J dropped 6 bases, with 11 bases sitting between them. Germline assignment: CDR1 SGHNT and CDR2 YENEEA. The length of the CDR3 is 13 residues. The CDR3 nucleotides read TGTGCCAGCAGCTTAAGGACGGGGAGCGAGCAGTACTTC. It yields the protein CASSLRTGSEQYF. The full variable domain, its missing parts supplied by reference TRBV11-3 and TRBJ2-7, is EAGVVQSPRYKIIEKKQPVAFWCNPISGHNTLYWYLQNLGQGPELLIRYENEEAVDDSQLPKDRFSAERLKGVDSTLKIQPAELGDSAVYLCASSLRTGSEQYFGPGTRLTVT.

The CDR3 DNA reads TGTGCCAGCTCACCAGGGGCGGCCCAATCAATCTACGAGCAGTACTTC. Residues: CASSPGAAQSIYEQYF. The chain recombines TRBV18 with TRBJ2-7; D might be TRBD1 (5 bases). Per germline, CDR1 KGHSH and CDR2 LQKENI. The CDR3 runs 16 residues. Trimming removed 2 bases at V and 3 bases at J, with 17 bases between.

This chain joins TRBV11-3 and TRBJ2-3; 8 bases match TRBD1. V gave up 5 bases and J gave up 0 bases; unmatched junction bases: 1. Germline values: CDR1 SGHNT, CDR2 YENEEA. The CDR3 consists of 14 residues. CDR3 sequence reads: CASSQGASTDTQYF. The CDR3 DNA reads as TGTGCCAGCAGCCAGGGGGCTAGCACAGATACGCAGTATTTT.

The rearrangement joins TRBV6-5 to TRBJ2-5, with D perhaps given as TRBD1 or TRBD2 (5 bases each). The CDR3 totals 14 residues. The V gene lost 6 bases and the J gene lost 1 base, with 12 bases spanning the gap. Germline-derived CDR1 and CDR2 are MNHEY and SVGAGI. DNA of the CDR3: TGTGCCAGCAGGAAAGCCGGGACCCAAGAGACCCAGTACTTC. Translating gives CASRKAGTQETQYF.

This clone was observed a single time. The V gene is TRBV6-6, the J gene TRBJ1-2; TRBD1 matches 9 bases. The junction had 10 bases not matched to a gene; V was cut back by 5 bases and J by 6 bases. Germline V CDR1 and CDR2: MNHNY, SVGAGI (reference sequence). The CDR3 contains 15 residues. The DNA of the CDR3 is TGTGCCAGCAGTCCACTGGCCGGGACAGGGCATGGCTACACCTTC. Its translation: CASSPLAGTGHGYTF.

This clone appeared a few times. The V and J genes are TRBV7-3 and TRBJ2-2; 8 bases match TRBD1. CDR1 is SGHTA, CDR2 FQGTGA, per germline. The CDR3 has 16 amino acids. The V and J ends lost 5 bases and 4 bases, in that order; junction bases with no gene match: 9. The CDR3 coding sequence is TGTGCCAGCAGCCGACCGGGGCAGGGGGCCACCGGGGAGCTGTTTTTT. This translates into CASSRPGQGATGELFF.

This chain connects TRBV7-2 to TRBJ2-7; D ambiguous. The germline V and J ends were trimmed by 5 bases and 6 bases, with 14 bases remaining between them. CDR3 length: 13 residues. From germline, CDR1 is SGHTA and CDR2 FQGNSA. CDR3 nucleotides: TGTGCCAGCAGCGAACTTGCCGAACTCGAGCAGTACTTC. Translated, it gives CASSELAELEQYF.

A single count supports this clone. The rearrangement links TRBV5-8 to TRBJ2-5, with D unresolved. There are 12 residues in the CDR3. The germline V gene has CDR1 SGHTS and CDR2 YDEGEE. The germline V and J ends were trimmed by 0 bases and 5 bases, with 5 bases remaining between them. CDR3 nucleotides: TGTGCCAGCAGCTTGGTTAGGGAGACCCAGTACTTC. It encodes CASSLVRETQYF. The entire variable domain, with the rest obtained from reference TRBV5-8 and TRBJ2-5, is as follows: EAGVTQSPTHLIKTRGQQATLRCSPISGHTSVYWYQQALGLGLQFLLWYDEGEERNRGNFPPRFSGRQFPNYSSELNVNALELEDSALYLCASSLVRETQYFGPGTRLLVL.

This clone showed up just once. The chain uses TRBV18 and TRBJ2-7; possibly TRBD2 for D (7 bases). This CDR3 comprises 19 residues. V lost 1 base to trimming and J lost 0 bases, with 22 bases between them. The germline V gene has CDR1 KGHSH and CDR2 LQKENI. The CDR3, as DNA: TGTGCCAGCTCACCACTCCCCGGCGGGGGCTCATCCACCTCCTACGAGCAGTACTTC. Encoded protein: CASSPLPGGGSSTSYEQYF. Variable domain in full (rest from reference TRBV18 and TRBJ2-7): NAGVMQNPRHLVRRRGQEARLRCSPMKGHSHVYWYRQLPEEGLKFMVYLQKENIIDESGMPKERFSAEFPKEGPSILRIQQVVRGDSAAYFCASSPLPGGGSSTSYEQYFGPGTRLTVT.

This clone showed up just once. This chain links TRBV10-3 with TRBJ2-1, with TRBD1 matching 9 bases. Germline CDR1 is ENHRY and CDR2 is SYGVKD. Trimming cost V 8 bases and J 7 bases; bases outside gene matches: 6. This CDR3 is built from 13 residues. CDR3 amino acids: CAIGGTGSNEQFF. CDR3 DNA sequence: TGTGCCATCGGAGGGACAGGGAGTAATGAGCAGTTCTTC.

This clone was observed a handful of times. This sequence joins TRBV27 and TRBJ2-7; TRBD2 agrees at 8 bases. This CDR3 is built from 15 residues. The V and J ends lost 5 bases and 4 bases, in that order; junction bases with no gene match: 10. The germline CDR1 and CDR2 sequences are MNHEY and SMNVEV (reference sequence). The CDR3 spells CASSPTGTSTYEQYF. The CDR3 region has the DNA TGTGCCAGCAGTCCTACCGGGACTAGTACTTACGAGCAGTACTTC.

In its sample, this clone was seen once. The chain has TRBV9 and TRBJ2-3; TRBD2 matches at 8 bases. The CDR3 spans 17 residues. V shed 0 bases, J shed 1 base, and the junction held 7 bases outside the gene matches. Germline V gives CDR1 SGDLS, CDR2 YYNGEE. The CDR3 here is CASSVELAGWGTDTQYF. CDR3 DNA: TGTGCCAGCAGCGTAGAGTTAGCGGGGTGGGGCACAGATACGCAGTATTTT.

The chain employs TRBV27 and TRBJ2-5; 9 bases match TRBD1. V lost 6 bases, J lost 5 bases, and 7 bases stayed unmatched. Looked up from germline, CDR1 is MNHEY and CDR2 is SMNVEV (reference sequence). There are 14 residues in the CDR3. The CDR3 region is CASRRTGVGETQYF. The CDR3 DNA reads as TGTGCCAGCAGACGGACAGGGGTGGGGGAGACCCAGTACTTC.

This chain uses TRBV2 with TRBJ1-2; possibly TRBD1 for D (6 bases). The CDR3 contains 14 residues. V lost 4 bases, J lost 3 bases, and 12 bases lay in between. Germline values: CDR1 SNHLY, CDR2 FYNNEI. The CDR3: CASSVRGRDYGYTF. In DNA, the CDR3 is TGTGCCAGCAGTGTGCGGGGGCGCGACTATGGCTACACCTTC.

The gene calls are TRBV10-3 and TRBJ2-2; D might be TRBD2 (7 bases). V was trimmed by 9 bases and J by 3 bases, leaving 11 bases between them. Germline V gene lookup returns CDR1 ENHRY and CDR2 SYGVKD. CDR3 length equals 13 residues. DNA of the CDR3: TGTGCCATAGGGGAGGGGGACACCGGGGAGCTGTTTTTT. This codes for CAIGEGDTGELFF.

The rearrangement joins TRBV19 to TRBJ1-2, with TRBD1 identical over 7 bases. CDR3 length: 17 residues. The germline V gene has CDR1 LNHDA and CDR2 SQIVND (reference sequence). The V gene end was trimmed by 5 bases and the J gene end by 4 bases; junction bases not matched to a gene: 16. The CDR3 protein is CASSSDRTSKPSYGYTF. The CDR3 region has the DNA TGTGCCAGTAGTTCGGACAGGACCTCGAAACCGTCCTATGGCTACACCTTC.

V is TRBV6-5 and J is TRBJ1-6; 7 nucleotides line up with TRBD1. Losses at the gene ends were 5 bases for V and 10 bases for J; bases not matched to a gene: 8. CDR1 and CDR2 (germline): MNHEY, SVGAGI. The CDR3 consists of 14 residues. The CDR3 DNA sequence: TGTGCCAGCAGTCAAAACAGGGGTCGCTCACCCCTCCACTTT. Residues: CASSQNRGRSPLHF.

The gene calls are TRBV6-1 and TRBJ2-7; D is uncertain. V lost 1 base and J 2 bases, leaving 9 bases between the germline ends. The germline V gene has CDR1 MNHNS and CDR2 SASEGT. This CDR3 region has 14 residues. The CDR3 is CASSEEPVPYEQYF. In nucleotides, the CDR3 is TGTGCCAGCAGTGAAGAGCCCGTCCCCTACGAGCAGTACTTC.

This sequence joins TRBV19 and TRBJ1-1, with unresolved D. This CDR3 contains 15 residues. Trimming took 2 bases from V and 5 from J, leaving 15 bases between them. Germline loops: CDR1 LNHDA, CDR2 SQIVND (reference sequence). CDR3 sequence reads: CASSIPLEVGTEAFF. Written as DNA, the CDR3 is TGTGCCAGTAGTATACCACTCGAAGTGGGGACTGAAGCTTTCTTT.

The gene calls are TRBV9 and TRBJ2-7; perhaps TRBD2 as D (5 bases). In germline, CDR1 is SGDLS, CDR2 YYNGEE. Trimming left V 3 bases short and J 6 bases short, with 13 bases between. This CDR3 comprises 13 residues. The CDR3 spells CASSAGLSREQYF. CDR3 coding DNA: TGTGCCAGCAGCGCCGGACTCAGTCGCGAGCAGTACTTC.

J is TRBJ1-2 and V is TRBV5-1; D is possibly TRBD1 (5 bases). Germline lookup yields CDR1 SGHRS and CDR2 YFSETQ. Trimming took off 4 bases at V and 4 bases at J, with 14 bases between the two ends. This CDR3 region has 14 residues. DNA for the CDR3: TGCGCCAGCAGCCGCGACGGGACGGGCTATGGCTACACCTTC. It encodes CASSRDGTGYGYTF.

The chain carries TRBV4-3 and TRBJ1-2, with D possibly matching TRBD1 (5 bases). CDR1 is LGHNA, CDR2 YSLEER, per germline. V lost 4 bases to trimming and J lost 7 bases, with 16 bases between them. This CDR3 is built from 14 residues. CDR3 nucleotide sequence: TGCGCCAGCAGCCGATCGGGCCGTAGGGGTGGCTACACCTTC. Residues: CASSRSGRRGGYTF.

The chain uses TRBV7-2 and TRBJ2-2, with TRBD2 identical over 8 bases. CDR1 SGHTA and CDR2 FQGNSA come from the germline V gene. Trimming took 5 bases from V and 8 from J; bases not matched to a gene: 4. CDR3 length equals 13 residues. CDR3 sequence reads: CASSLGTSGELFF. CDR3 DNA: TGTGCCAGCAGCCTAGGGACTAGTGGGGAGCTGTTTTTT. Full variable domain (missing parts from reference TRBV7-2 and TRBJ2-2): GAGVSQSPSNKVTEKGKDVELRCDPISGHTALYWYRQSLGQGLEFLIYFQGNSAPDKSGLPSDRFSAERTGGSVSTLTIQRTQQEDSAVYLCASSLGTSGELFFGEGSRLTVL.

The chain employs TRBV5-1 and TRBJ1-5; TRBD1 agrees at 7 bases. The CDR3 extends over 15 amino acids. V lost 4 bases to trimming and J lost 5 bases; unmatched junction nucleotides: 9. CDR1 and CDR2 (germline): SGHRS, YFSETQ. The CDR3 here is CASSRGDSRYQPQHF. The CDR3 DNA follows: TGCGCCAGCAGCCGAGGGGACAGCCGCTATCAGCCCCAGCATTTT. Variable domain in full (rest from reference TRBV5-1 and TRBJ1-5): KAGVTQTPRYLIKTRGQQVTLSCSPISGHRSVSWYQQTPGQGLQFLFEYFSETQRNKGNFPGRFSGRQFSNSRSEMNVSTLELGDSALYLCASSRGDSRYQPQHFGDGTRLSIL.

This clone was picked up one time. CDR3 sequence reads: CASSVGTGAIVAEAFF. The CDR3 nucleotides read TGTGCCAGCAGTGTAGGGACAGGTGCTATCGTGGCTGAAGCTTTCTTT. This chain joins TRBV2 and TRBJ1-1; 8 positions match TRBD1. V was clipped by 4 bases and J by 6 bases; unmatched bases: 13. The CDR3 is made up of 16 amino acids. Germline V gives CDR1 SNHLY, CDR2 FYNNEI.

The chain has TRBV10-1 and TRBJ2-1; D gene unclear. This CDR3 has 13 amino acids. Trimming took 4 bases from V and 4 from J, leaving 8 bases between them. Germline CDR1 and CDR2: WNHNN and SYGVQD (reference sequence). CDR3 nucleotide sequence: TGCGCCAGCAGTGTAGGATCTTACAATGAGCAGTTCTTC. This sequence encodes CASSVGSYNEQFF.

The chain has TRBV5-1 and TRBJ2-3; 10 nucleotides match TRBD2. CDR1 is SGHRS, CDR2 YFSETQ, per germline. There are 15 residues in the CDR3. The J segment lost 6 bases and the V segment lost 4 bases, leaving 8 bases of the junction unmatched. The CDR3 nucleotides read TGCGCCAGCAGCCGCCCTAGCGGGAGTAGGGATACGCAGTATTTT. It is translated as CASSRPSGSRDTQYF.

The J gene is TRBJ1-2, the V gene TRBV15; 8 nucleotides match TRBD1. Germline CDR1 LNHNV, CDR2 YYDKDF (reference sequence). This CDR3 contains 14 residues. Trimming at V came to 4 bases and at J to 2 bases, leaving 3 bases not matched to a gene. CDR3 residues: CATSKGQGNYGYTF. The CDR3 bases are TGTGCCACCAGCAAAGGACAGGGAAACTATGGCTACACCTTC.

This chain uses TRBV10-2 with TRBJ2-2; no definite D call. CDR1 is WSHSY and CDR2 is SAAADI in the germline V gene. Trimming stripped 6 bases from V and 4 bases from J, with 12 bases between. The CDR3 covers 14 residues. CDR3 sequence reads: CASRTSMGTGELFF. For the CDR3, the DNA is TGCGCCAGCAGAACCTCTATGGGCACCGGGGAGCTGTTTTTT.

The J gene is TRBJ1-1, the V gene TRBV5-4; the D gene is possibly TRBD1 (5 bases). Germline assignment: CDR1 SGHNT and CDR2 YYREEE (reference sequence). V was shortened by 0 bases and J by 1 base, with 10 bases between the two germline ends. This CDR3 has 15 residues. CDR3 bases: TGTGCCAGCAGCTTGGTATGGCAGGGGAACACTGAAGCTTTCTTT. Protein: CASSLVWQGNTEAFF.

V is TRBV9 and J is TRBJ1-4; no clear D gene. The V gene lost 2 bases and the J gene lost 3 bases, with 5 bases spanning the gap. The length of the CDR3 is 13 residues. Germline CDR1 is SGDLS and CDR2 is YYNGEE. The CDR3 DNA sequence: TGTGCCAGCAGCGTTGAGTCTAATGAAAAACTGTTTTTT. Its translation: CASSVESNEKLFF.

This clone was observed once. J is TRBJ2-3 and V is TRBV27; 7 bases agree with TRBD2. V was pared by 5 bases and J by 7 bases, with 9 bases of the junction left unmatched. This CDR3 is built from 14 residues. The germline CDR1 and CDR2 sequences are MNHEY and SMNVEV (reference sequence). In nucleotides, the CDR3 is TGTGCCAGCAGTCTAGCGGCTGCACCGTATACGCAGTATTTT. Its translation is CASSLAAAPYTQYF.